The TCR beta chain under discussion was sequenced for a study of long-term antiretroviral therapy in people with HIV. General study findings and limits: Following ART, diversity rose but still fell short of transplant donor controls. Narrower CDR3 length ranges marked HIV repertoires relative to controls.

Points on this clone: Its antigen is unidentified.

Investigators performed immunoSEQ version v3.0 at survey level. Sequencing used immunoSEQ multiplex PCR; TCRdb keeps in-frame clones, though not all of them. The data contain roughly 28,000 clones, roughly 90% of them seen just once; the ten biggest clones take up just over 3.5%. Donors needed at least one pre-ART PBMC sample plus at least two post-ART samples. Specimens retained roughly 0.95-11 million cryopreserved PBMC preceding DNA extraction. There are 13 residues in the CDR3. V was pared by 5 bases and J by 1 base, with 11 bases between. The germline V gene encodes CDR1 SQVTM and CDR2 ANQGSEA. The sequences come from unsorted PBMCs, collected 1.8 years after starting antiretroviral therapy. This rearrangement joins TRBV29-1 to TRBJ1-1; D gene unclear. This receptor was obtained from a woman aged 18 to 35 with HIV. The CDR3 region is CSVRANRNTEAFF. For the CDR3, the DNA is TGCAGCGTTCGCGCTAACCGGAACACTGAAGCTTTCTTT. Based on the CDR3 plus reference TRBV29-1 and TRBJ1-1, the full variable domain is SAVISQKPSRDICQRGTSLTIQCQVDSQVTMMFWYRQQPGQSLTLIATANQGSEATYESGFVIDKFPISRPNLTFSTLTVSNMSPEDSSIYLCSVRANRNTEAFFGQGTRLTVV.